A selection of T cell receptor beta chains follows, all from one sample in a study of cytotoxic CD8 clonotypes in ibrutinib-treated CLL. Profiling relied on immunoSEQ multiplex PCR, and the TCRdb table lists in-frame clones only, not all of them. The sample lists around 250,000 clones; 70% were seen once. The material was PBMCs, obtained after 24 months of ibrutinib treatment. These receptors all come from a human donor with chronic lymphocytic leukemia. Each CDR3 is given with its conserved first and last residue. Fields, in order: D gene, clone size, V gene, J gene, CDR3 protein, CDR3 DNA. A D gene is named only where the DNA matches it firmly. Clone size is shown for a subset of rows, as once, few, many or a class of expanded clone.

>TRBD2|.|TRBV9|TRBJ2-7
CASSTGLATYEQYF
TGTGCCAGCAGCACCGGACTAGCAACCTACGAGCAGTACTTC
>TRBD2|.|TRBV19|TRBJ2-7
CASGRRGEQYF
TGTGCCAGCGGGAGGAGGGGCGAGCAGTACTTC
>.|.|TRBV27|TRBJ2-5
CATSLRGFSPAQYF
TGTGCCACCTCGCTGAGGGGGTTCTCCCCAGCCCAGTACTTC
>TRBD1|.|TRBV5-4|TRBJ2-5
CASSLDGDSAQETQYF
TGTGCCAGCAGCTTGGATGGGGACAGTGCCCAAGAGACCCAGTACTTC
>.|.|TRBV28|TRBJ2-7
CASSLSTRNNGYEQYF
TGTGCCAGCAGTTTATCGACAAGGAATAACGGCTACGAGCAGTACTTC
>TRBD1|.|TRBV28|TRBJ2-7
CASSSPGTGNVEQYF
TGTGCCAGCAGTTCCCCCGGGACAGGGAACGTCGAGCAGTACTTC
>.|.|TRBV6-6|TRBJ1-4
CASSYPAATNEKLFF
TGTGCCAGCAGTTACCCGGCCGCAACTAATGAAAAACTGTTTTTT
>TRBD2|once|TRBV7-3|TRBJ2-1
CASSSLAGVDEQFF
TGTGCCAGCAGCTCCCTAGCGGGAGTGGATGAGCAGTTCTTC
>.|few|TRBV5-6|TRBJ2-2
CASSKDSGTGELFF
TGTGCCAGCAGCAAGGACTCGGGCACCGGGGAGCTGTTTTTT
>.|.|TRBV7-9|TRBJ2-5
CASSPQEGVGETQYF
TGTGCCAGCAGCCCACAGGAGGGGGTTGGTGAGACCCAGTACTTC
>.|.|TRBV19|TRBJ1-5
CASSRTNSNQPQHF
TGTGCCAGTAGCCGCACCAATAGCAATCAGCCCCAGCATTTT
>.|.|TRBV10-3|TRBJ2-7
CAISDSGSYEQYF
TGTGCCATCAGTGATTCCGGCTCCTACGAGCAGTACTTC
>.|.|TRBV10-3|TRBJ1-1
CAISDRGLGLGAFF
TGTGCCATCAGTGATCGGGGCTTGGGCCTTGGAGCTTTCTTT
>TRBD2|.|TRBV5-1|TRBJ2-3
CASKKAGDSGDTQYF
TGCGCCAGCAAGAAAGCGGGAGATTCGGGAGATACGCAGTATTTT
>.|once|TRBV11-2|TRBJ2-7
CASSTRTDSYEQYF
TGTGCCAGCAGCACCAGGACGGACTCCTACGAGCAGTACTTC
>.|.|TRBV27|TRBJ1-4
CASSGRGSRTNEKLFF
TGTGCCAGCAGTGGTAGGGGGAGTCGGACTAATGAAAAACTGTTTTTT
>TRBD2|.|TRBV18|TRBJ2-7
CASSPGLAETYEQYF
TGTGCCAGCTCACCCGGACTAGCGGAGACCTACGAGCAGTACTTC
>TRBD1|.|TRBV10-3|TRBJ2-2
CAISRTGTGELFF
TGTGCCATCAGCCGGACAGGCACCGGGGAGCTGTTTTTT
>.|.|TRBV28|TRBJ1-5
CASSLFRASQPQHF
TGTGCCAGCAGTTTATTCAGGGCGTCTCAGCCCCAGCATTTT
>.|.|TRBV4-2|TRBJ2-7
CASSQDPGPTAEQYF
TGTGCCAGCAGCCAGGATCCGGGACCCACGGCGGAGCAGTACTTC
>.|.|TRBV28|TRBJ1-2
CASSSGTLAQTSPNYGYTF
TGTGCCAGCAGTTCCGGCACCTTGGCACAGACGAGCCCTAACTATGGCTACACCTTC
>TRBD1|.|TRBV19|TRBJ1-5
CASSNRDRERGNQPQHF
TGTGCCAGTAGTAACCGGGACAGGGAACGAGGCAATCAGCCCCAGCATTTT
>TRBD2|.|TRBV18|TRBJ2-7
CASSPQREAYEQYF
TGTGCCAGCTCACCGCAGCGGGAGGCCTACGAGCAGTACTTC
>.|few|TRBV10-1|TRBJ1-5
CASRSYRNQPQHF
TGCGCCAGTCGTAGTTATCGTAATCAGCCCCAGCATTTT
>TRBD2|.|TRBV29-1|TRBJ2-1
CSVPSGYNEQFF
TGCAGCGTTCCTAGCGGGTACAATGAGCAGTTCTTC
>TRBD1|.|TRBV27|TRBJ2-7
CASSKATGRSYEQYF
TGTGCCAGCAGCAAAGCGACAGGGCGATCCTACGAGCAGTACTTC
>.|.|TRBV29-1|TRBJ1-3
CSVSADSSGNTIYF
TGCAGCGTCAGCGCGGACAGCTCTGGAAACACCATATATTTT
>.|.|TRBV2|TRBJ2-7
CASTEVYEQYF
TGTGCCAGCACTGAGGTCTACGAGCAGTACTTC
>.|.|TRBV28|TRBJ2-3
CASSRTSDTQYF
TGTGCCAGCAGCAGGACGTCGGATACGCAGTATTTT
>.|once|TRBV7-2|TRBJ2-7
CASSWRPGSGDEQYF
TGTGCCAGCAGCTGGCGGCCAGGGTCGGGGGACGAGCAGTACTTC
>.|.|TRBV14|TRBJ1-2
CASSQGDYGYTF
TGTGCCAGCAGCCAAGGCGACTATGGCTACACCTTC
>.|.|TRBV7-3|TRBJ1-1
CASALQTGDTEAFF
TGTGCCAGCGCCCTCCAAACTGGGGACACTGAAGCTTTCTTT
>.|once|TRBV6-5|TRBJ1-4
CASSYEASQGEKLFF
TGTGCCAGCAGTTACGAGGCCTCACAAGGCGAAAAACTGTTTTTT
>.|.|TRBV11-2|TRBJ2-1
CASSRPVTEQFF
TGTGCCAGCAGCCGTCCCGTTACCGAGCAGTTCTTC
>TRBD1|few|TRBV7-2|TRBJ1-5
CASSPRDSNNQPQHF
TGTGCCAGCAGCCCCCGGGACAGCAACAATCAGCCCCAGCATTTT
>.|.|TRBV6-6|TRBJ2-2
CASSWSGVNTGELFF
TGTGCCAGCAGTTGGTCGGGCGTGAACACCGGGGAGCTGTTTTTT
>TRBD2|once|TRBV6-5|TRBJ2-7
CASSYVGGAPWEQYF
TGTGCCAGCAGTTACGTCGGGGGGGCTCCTTGGGAGCAGTACTTC
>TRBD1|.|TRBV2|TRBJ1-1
CASSQQGPRHTEAFF
TGTGCCAGCTCTCAACAGGGGCCCCGACACACTGAAGCTTTCTTT
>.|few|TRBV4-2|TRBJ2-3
CASSRSSGSTDTQYF
TGTGCCAGCAGCCGATCCAGCGGGAGCACAGATACGCAGTATTTT
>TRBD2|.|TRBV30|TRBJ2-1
CAWSVRGLVSNEQFF
TGTGCCTGGAGTGTAAGGGGACTAGTCTCCAATGAGCAGTTCTTC
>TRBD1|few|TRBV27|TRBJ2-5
CASTNRQGARETQYF
TGTGCCAGCACCAATAGACAGGGGGCGCGAGAGACCCAGTACTTC
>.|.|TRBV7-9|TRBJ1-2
CASSARDSPSGYTF
TGTGCCAGCAGCGCCCGGGACTCCCCGTCGGGCTACACCTTC